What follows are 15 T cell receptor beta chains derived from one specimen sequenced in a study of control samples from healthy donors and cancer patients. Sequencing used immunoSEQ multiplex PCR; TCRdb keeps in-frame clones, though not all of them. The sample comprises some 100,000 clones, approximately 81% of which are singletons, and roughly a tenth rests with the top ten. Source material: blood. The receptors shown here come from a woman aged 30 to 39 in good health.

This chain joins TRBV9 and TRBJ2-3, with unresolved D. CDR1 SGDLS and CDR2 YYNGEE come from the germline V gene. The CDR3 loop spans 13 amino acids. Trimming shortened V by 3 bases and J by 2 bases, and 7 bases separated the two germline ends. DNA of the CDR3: TGTGCCAGCAGCGACCGGGTCACAGATACGCAGTATTTT. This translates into CASSDRVTDTQYF.

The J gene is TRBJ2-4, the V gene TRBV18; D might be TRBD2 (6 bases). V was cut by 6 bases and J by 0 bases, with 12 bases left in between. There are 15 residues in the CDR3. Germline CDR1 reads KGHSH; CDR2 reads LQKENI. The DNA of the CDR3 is TGTGCCAGCTCGATGGGAGGAGGAGCCAAAAACATTCAGTACTTC. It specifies CASSMGGGAKNIQYF.

The CDR3, as DNA: TGTGCCATCAATTTGAACACTGAAGCTTTCTTT. Protein sequence: CAINLNTEAFF. The chain combines TRBV10-3 with TRBJ1-1; no firm D call. CDR1 is ENHRY, CDR2 SYGVKD, per germline. Trimming stripped 7 bases from V and 0 bases from J, with 3 bases between. This CDR3 has 11 amino acids.

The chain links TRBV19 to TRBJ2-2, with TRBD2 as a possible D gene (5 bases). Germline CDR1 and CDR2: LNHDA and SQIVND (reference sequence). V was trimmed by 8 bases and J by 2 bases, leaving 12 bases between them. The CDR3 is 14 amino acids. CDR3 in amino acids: CASHRDHNTGELFF. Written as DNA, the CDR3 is TGTGCCAGTCACCGGGATCATAACACCGGGGAGCTGTTTTTT.

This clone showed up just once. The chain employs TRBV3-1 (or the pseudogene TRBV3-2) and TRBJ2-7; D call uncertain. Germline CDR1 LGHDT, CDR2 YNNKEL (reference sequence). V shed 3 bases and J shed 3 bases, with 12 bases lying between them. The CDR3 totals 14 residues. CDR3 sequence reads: CASSHVTEVYEQYF. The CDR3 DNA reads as TGTGCCAGCAGCCACGTCACCGAGGTCTACGAGCAGTACTTC.

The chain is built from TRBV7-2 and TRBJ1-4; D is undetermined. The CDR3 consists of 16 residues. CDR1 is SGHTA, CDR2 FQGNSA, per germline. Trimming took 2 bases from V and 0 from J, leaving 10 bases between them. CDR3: CASSLRPPSTNEKLFF. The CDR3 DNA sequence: TGTGCCAGCAGCTTACGGCCGCCCTCAACTAATGAAAAACTGTTTTTT.

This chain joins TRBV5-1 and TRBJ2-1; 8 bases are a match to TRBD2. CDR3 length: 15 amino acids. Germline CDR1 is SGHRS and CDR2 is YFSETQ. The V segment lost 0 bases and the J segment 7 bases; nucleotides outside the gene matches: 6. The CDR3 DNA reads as TGCGCCAGCAGCTTGGGACTAGCGAGTGGTAATGAGCAGTTCTTC. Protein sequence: CASSLGLASGNEQFF.

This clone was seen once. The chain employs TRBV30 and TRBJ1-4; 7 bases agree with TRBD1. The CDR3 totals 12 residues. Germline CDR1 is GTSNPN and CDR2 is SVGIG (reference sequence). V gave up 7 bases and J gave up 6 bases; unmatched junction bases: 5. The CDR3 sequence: CASRGVHEKLFF. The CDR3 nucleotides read TGTGCCTCCAGGGGGGTTCATGAAAAACTGTTTTTT.

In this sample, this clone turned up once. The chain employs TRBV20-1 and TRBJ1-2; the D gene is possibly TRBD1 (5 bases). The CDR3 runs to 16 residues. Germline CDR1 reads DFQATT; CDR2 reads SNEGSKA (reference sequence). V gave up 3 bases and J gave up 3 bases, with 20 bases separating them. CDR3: CSASSSIRGKDYGYTF. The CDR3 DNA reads TGCAGTGCTAGTTCCTCTATCCGGGGGAAGGACTATGGCTACACCTTC.

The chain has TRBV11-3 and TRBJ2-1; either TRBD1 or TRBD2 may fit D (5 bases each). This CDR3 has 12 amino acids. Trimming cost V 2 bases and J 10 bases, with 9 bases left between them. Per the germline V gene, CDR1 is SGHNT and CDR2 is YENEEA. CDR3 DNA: TGTGCCAGCAGCTTAAGAGGGGCAGAGCAGTTCTTC. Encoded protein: CASSLRGAEQFF. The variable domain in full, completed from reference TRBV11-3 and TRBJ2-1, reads EAGVVQSPRYKIIEKKQPVAFWCNPISGHNTLYWYLQNLGQGPELLIRYENEEAVDDSQLPKDRFSAERLKGVDSTLKIQPAELGDSAVYLCASSLRGAEQFFGPGTRLTVL.

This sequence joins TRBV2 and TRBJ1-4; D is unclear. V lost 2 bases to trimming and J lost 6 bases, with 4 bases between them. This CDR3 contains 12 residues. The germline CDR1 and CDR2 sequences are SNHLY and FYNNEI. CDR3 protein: CASSEFDEKLFF. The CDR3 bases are TGTGCCAGCAGTGAATTCGATGAAAAACTGTTTTTT.

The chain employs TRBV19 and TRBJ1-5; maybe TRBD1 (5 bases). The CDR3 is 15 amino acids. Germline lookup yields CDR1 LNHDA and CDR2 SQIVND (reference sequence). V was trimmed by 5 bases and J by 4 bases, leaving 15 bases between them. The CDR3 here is CASSVAGNRNQPQHF. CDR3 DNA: TGTGCCAGTAGTGTTGCAGGGAATAGAAATCAGCCCCAGCATTTT.

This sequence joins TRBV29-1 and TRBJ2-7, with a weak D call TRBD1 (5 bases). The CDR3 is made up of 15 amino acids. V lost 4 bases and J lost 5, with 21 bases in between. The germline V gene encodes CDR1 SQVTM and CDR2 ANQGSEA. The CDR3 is CSVVKGWAGPDEQYF. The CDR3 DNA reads TGCAGCGTTGTAAAAGGGTGGGCAGGGCCGGACGAGCAGTACTTC.

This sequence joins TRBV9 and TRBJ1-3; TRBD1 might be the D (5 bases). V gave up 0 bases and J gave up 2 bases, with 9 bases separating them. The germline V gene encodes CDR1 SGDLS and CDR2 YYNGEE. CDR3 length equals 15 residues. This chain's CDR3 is CASSVDSTAGNTIYF. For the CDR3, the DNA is TGTGCCAGCAGCGTAGATTCGACAGCTGGAAACACCATATATTTT.

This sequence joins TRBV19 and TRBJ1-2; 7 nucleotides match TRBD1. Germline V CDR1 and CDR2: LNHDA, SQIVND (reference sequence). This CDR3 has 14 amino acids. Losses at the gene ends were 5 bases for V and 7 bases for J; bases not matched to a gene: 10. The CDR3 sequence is CASSAHQGGGGYTF. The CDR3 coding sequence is TGTGCCAGTAGTGCCCACCAAGGGGGCGGTGGCTACACCTTC. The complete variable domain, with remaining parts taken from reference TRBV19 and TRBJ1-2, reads DGGITQSPKYLFRKEGQNVTLSCEQNLNHDAMYWYRQDPGQGLRLIYYSQIVNDFQKGDIAEGYSVSREKKESFPLTVTSAQKNPTAFYLCASSAHQGGGGYTFGSGTRLTVV.